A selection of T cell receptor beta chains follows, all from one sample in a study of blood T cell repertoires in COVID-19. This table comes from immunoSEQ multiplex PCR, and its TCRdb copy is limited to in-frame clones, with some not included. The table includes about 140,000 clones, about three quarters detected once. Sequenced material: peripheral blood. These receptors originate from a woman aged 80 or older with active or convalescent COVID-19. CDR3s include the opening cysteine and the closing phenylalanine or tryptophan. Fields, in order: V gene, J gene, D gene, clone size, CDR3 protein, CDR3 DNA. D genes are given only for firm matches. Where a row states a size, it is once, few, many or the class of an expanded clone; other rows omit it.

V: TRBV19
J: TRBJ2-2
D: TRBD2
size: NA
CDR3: CASSSGVLAGGRTNTGELFF
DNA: TGTGCCAGTAGTTCAGGGGTGTTAGCGGGGGGACGGACGAACACCGGGGAGCTGTTTTTT

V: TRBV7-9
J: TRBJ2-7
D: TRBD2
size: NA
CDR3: CASSTPGLAARGQYF
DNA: TGTGCCAGCAGCACCCCGGGACTAGCTGCGAGGGGGCAGTACTTC

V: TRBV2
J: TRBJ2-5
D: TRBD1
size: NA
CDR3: CASSKQGAQETQYF
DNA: TGTGCCAGCAGTAAGCAGGGGGCTCAAGAGACCCAGTACTTC

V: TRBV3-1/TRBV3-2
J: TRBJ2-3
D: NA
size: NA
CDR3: CASSQDPAGASTDTQYF
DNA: TGTGCCAGCAGCCAAGATCCTGCGGGGGCTAGCACAGATACGCAGTATTTT

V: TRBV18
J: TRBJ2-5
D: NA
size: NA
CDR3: CASSPWSSRQQETQYF
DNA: TGTGCCAGCTCACCATGGTCGTCGCGGCAGCAAGAGACCCAGTACTTC

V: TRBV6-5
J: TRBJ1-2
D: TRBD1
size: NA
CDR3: CASSYGTEKYYGYTF
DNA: TGTGCCAGCAGCTACGGGACAGAGAAATACTATGGCTACACCTTC

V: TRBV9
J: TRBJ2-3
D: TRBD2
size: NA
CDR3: CASSVGGGTSKDTQYF
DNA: TGTGCCAGCAGCGTAGGGGGAGGGACTAGCAAAGATACGCAGTATTTT

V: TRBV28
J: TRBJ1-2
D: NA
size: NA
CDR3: CASSFRSNYGYTF
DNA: TGTGCCAGCAGTTTTCGGTCTAACTATGGCTACACCTTC

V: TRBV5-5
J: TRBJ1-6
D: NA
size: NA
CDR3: CASNLSGELAPLHF
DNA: TGTGCCAGCAACCTAAGCGGAGAGCTTGCACCCCTCCACTTT

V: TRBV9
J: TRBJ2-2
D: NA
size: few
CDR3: CASSRTRGTGTGELFF
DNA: TGTGCCAGCAGCAGGACACGGGGGACGGGCACCGGGGAGCTGTTTTTT

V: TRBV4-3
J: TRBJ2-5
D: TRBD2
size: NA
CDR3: CASSQGEGETQYF
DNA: TGCGCCAGCAGCCAAGGGGAGGGAGAGACCCAGTACTTC

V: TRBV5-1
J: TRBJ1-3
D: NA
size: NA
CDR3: CASSTSAAGNTIYF
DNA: TGCGCCAGCAGCACGTCGGCGGCAGGAAACACCATATATTTT

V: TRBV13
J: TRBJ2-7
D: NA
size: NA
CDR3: CASSFGGSYEQYF
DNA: TGTGCCAGCAGCTTCGGGGGTTCCTACGAGCAGTACTTC

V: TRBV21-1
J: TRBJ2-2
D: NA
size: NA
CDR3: CASSKNQGVGFRELFF
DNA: TGTGCCAGCAGCAAGAACCAGGGGGTTGGTTTTAGGGAGCTGTTTTTT

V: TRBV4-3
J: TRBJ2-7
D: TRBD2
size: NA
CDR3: CASSASSGEWYEQYF
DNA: TGCGCCAGCAGCGCTTCTAGCGGGGAATGGTACGAGCAGTACTTC

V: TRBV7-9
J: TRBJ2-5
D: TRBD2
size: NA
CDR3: CASSLALAGGQETQYF
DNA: TGTGCCAGCAGCTTAGCGCTAGCGGGGGGACAAGAGACCCAGTACTTC

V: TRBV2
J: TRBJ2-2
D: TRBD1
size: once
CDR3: CASGGQGETGELFF
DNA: TGTGCCAGCGGGGGACAGGGAGAGACCGGGGAGCTGTTTTTT

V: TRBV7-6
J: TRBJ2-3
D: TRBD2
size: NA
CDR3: CASSLAWGGTDTQYF
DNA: TGTGCCAGCAGCCTGGCGTGGGGGGGGACAGATACGCAGTATTTT

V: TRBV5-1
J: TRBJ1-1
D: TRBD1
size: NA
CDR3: CASSWGQGEAFF
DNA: TGCGCCAGCAGCTGGGGACAGGGAGAAGCTTTCTTT

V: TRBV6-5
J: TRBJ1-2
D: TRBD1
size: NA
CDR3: CASSNYRGYRGYTF
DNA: TGTGCCAGCAGTAACTACAGGGGTTACCGGGGCTACACCTTC

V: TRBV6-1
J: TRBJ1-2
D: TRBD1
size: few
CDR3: CASSETQGDYGYTF
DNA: TGTGCCAGCAGTGAAACACAGGGGGACTATGGCTACACCTTC

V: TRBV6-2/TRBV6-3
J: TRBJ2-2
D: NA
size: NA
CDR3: CASSRRGAGELFF
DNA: TGTGCCAGCAGTCGTCGGGGAGCCGGGGAGCTGTTTTTT

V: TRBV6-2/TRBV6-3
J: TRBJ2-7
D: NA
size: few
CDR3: CASSYSFNWEQYF
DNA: TGTGCCAGCAGTTATAGTTTCAACTGGGAGCAGTACTTC